These 5 T cell receptor beta chains share one sample of origin, sequenced in a study of blood T cells in healthy people across ages. PCR was performed a second time for about 7 to 12 cycles using a sample-barcoded 5' primer and a J-beta primer mix. TCRdb re-called the 5' RACE reads through MiXCR, storing one row per CDR3 protein. The sample yields fewer than 700,000 distinct CDR3 sequences, more than 45% seen once. Material: blood. All receptors come from a man older than 75 in good health.

The chain is built from TRBV5-1 and TRBJ1-4; 7 bases fit TRBD1. CDR3 size: 17 residues. Unmatched junction bases numbered 7, after V lost 2 bases and J lost 0 bases. The V gene's germline CDR1 is SGHRS and CDR2 YFSETQ. The CDR3 DNA reads TGCGCCAGCAGCTTAACAGGGGTCCCATCAACTAATGAAAAACTGTTTTTT. Its protein is CASSLTGVPSTNEKLFF.

V usage is TRBV12-3 or TRBV12-4 and J usage is TRBJ2-1; the match to TRBD2 covers 8 bases. The ends lost 2 bases at V and 4 bases at J; junction bases unmatched: 4. This CDR3 is 15 amino acids long. CDR3 in DNA: TGTGCCAGCAGTTTATACAGCGGGGGTTACAATGAGCAGTTCTTC. Protein: CASSLYSGGYNEQFF.

This chain joins TRBV5-1 and TRBJ2-1; 13 positions agree with TRBD2. The trim removed 0 bases at V and 3 bases at J, leaving 9 bases unmatched. Germline V CDR1 and CDR2: SGHRS, YFSETQ. The CDR3 contains 19 residues. CDR3 bases: TGCGCCAGCAGCTTGGCCCGGACTAGCGGGAGAGGAAACTACAATGAGCAGTTCTTC. Its protein is CASSLARTSGRGNYNEQFF.

On this clonotype: A single base separates this from a much larger clone, so it may be a read error. The V gene is TRBV6-6, the J gene TRBJ2-4; no reliable D call. Germline V lookup: CDR1 MNHNY, CDR2 SVGAGI (reference sequence). This CDR3 is 12 amino acids long. The CDR3 spells CASSKDENIQDF. DNA for the CDR3: TGTGCCAGCAGTAAGGACGAGAACATTCAGGACTTC.

The chain combines TRBV5-1 with TRBJ1-2, with D unresolved. The CDR3 sequence is 12 residues long. The V gene lost 0 bases and the J gene lost 5 bases, with 5 bases spanning the gap. In germline, CDR1 is SGHRS, CDR2 YFSETQ. The CDR3 DNA reads TGCGCCAGCAGCTTGGCATCGTATGGCTACACCTTC. This gives the protein CASSLASYGYTF.